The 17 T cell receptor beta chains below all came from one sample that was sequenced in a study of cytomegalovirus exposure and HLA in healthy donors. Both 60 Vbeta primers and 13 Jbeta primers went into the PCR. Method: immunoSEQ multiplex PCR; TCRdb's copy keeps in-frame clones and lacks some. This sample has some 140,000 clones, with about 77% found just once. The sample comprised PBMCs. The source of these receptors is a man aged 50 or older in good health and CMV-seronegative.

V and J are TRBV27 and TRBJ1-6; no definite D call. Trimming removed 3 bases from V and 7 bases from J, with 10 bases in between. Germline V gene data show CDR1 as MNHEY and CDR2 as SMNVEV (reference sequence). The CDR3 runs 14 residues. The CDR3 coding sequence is TGTGCCAGCAGTTTCGACCGGAGCAATTCACCCCTCCACTTT. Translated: CASSFDRSNSPLHF.

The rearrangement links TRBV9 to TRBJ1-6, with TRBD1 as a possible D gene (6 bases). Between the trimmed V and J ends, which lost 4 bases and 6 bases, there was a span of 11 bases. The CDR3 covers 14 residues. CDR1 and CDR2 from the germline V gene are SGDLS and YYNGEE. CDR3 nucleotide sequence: TGTGCCAGCAGCATAGACAGGAGTAATTCACCCCTCCACTTT. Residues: CASSIDRSNSPLHF.

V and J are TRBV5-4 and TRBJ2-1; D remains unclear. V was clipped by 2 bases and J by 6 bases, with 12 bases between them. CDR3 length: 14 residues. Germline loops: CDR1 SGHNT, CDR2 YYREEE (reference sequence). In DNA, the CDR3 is TGTGCCAGCAGCTTCCCGGGTTATAGCAATGAGCAGTTCTTC. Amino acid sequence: CASSFPGYSNEQFF.

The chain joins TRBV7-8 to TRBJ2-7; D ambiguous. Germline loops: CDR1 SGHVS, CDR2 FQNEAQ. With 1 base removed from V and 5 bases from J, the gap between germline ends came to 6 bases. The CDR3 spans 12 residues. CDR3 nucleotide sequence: TGTGCCAGCAGCTTAGAGAGGCACGAGCAGTACTTC. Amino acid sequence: CASSLERHEQYF.

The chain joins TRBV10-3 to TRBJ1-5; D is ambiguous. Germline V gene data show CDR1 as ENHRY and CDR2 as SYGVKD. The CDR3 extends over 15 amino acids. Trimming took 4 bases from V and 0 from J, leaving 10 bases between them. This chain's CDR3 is CAISVGGYSNQPQHF. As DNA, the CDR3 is TGTGCCATCAGTGTCGGCGGTTATAGCAATCAGCCCCAGCATTTT.

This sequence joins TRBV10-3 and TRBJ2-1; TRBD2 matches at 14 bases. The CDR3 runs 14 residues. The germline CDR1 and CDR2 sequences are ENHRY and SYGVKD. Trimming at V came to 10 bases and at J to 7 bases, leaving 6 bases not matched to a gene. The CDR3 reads CATKGTSGSNEQFF. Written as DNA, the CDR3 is TGTGCCACCAAAGGGACTAGCGGGAGTAATGAGCAGTTCTTC.

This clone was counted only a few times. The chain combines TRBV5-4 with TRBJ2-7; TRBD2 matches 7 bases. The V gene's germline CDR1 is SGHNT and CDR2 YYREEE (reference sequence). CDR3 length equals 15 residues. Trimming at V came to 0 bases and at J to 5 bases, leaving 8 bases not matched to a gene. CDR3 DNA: TGTGCCAGCAGCTTGGATCGGCGGGAGTCCCACGAGCAGTACTTC. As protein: CASSLDRRESHEQYF.

CDR3 amino acids: CASSLQGNQPQHF. DNA for the CDR3: TGTGCCAGCAGTCTTCAGGGGAATCAGCCCCAGCATTTT. The rearrangement links TRBV6-6 to TRBJ1-5, with D perhaps TRBD1 (6 bases). The CDR3 extends over 13 amino acids. Trimming took off 5 bases at V and 4 bases at J, with 9 bases between the two ends. Germline CDR1 is MNHNY and CDR2 is SVGAGI (reference sequence).

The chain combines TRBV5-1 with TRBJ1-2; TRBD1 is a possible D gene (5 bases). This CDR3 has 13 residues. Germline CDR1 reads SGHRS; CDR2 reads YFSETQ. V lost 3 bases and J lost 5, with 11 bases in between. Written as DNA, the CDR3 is TGCGCCAGCAGCTCCTCGGGGGAGTATGGCTACACCTTC. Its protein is CASSSSGEYGYTF.

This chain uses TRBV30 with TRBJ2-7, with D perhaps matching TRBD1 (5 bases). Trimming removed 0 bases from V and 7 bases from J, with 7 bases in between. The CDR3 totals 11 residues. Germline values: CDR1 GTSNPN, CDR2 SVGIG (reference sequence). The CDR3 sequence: CAWSVGQEQYF. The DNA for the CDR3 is TGTGCCTGGAGTGTTGGACAAGAGCAGTACTTC.

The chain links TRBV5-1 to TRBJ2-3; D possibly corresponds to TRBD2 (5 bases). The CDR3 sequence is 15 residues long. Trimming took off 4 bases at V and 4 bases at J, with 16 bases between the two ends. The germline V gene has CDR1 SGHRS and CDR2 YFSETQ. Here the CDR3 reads CASSTSGELSDTQYF. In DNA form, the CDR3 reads TGCGCCAGCAGCACCAGCGGCGAGTTATCAGATACGCAGTATTTT.

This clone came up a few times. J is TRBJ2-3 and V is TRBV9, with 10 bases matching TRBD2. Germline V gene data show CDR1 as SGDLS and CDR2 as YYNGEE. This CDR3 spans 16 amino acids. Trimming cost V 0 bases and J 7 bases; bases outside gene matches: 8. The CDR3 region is CASSVVGAGGVNTQYF. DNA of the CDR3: TGTGCCAGCAGCGTAGTTGGAGCGGGAGGGGTAAATACGCAGTATTTT.

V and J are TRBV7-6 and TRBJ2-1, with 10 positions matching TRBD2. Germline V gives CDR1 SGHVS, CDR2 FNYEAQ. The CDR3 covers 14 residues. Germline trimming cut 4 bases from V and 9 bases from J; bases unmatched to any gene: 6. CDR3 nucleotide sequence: TGTGCCAGCAGCTCTTCTAGCGGGAGTGGTGAGCAGTTCTTC. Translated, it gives CASSSSSGSGEQFF. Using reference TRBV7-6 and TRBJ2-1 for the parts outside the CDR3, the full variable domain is GAGVSQSPRYKVTKRGQDVALRCDPISGHVSLYWYRQALGQGPEFLTYFNYEAQQDKSGLPNDRFSAERPEGSISTLTIQRTEQRDSAMYRCASSSSSGSGEQFFGPGTRLTVL.

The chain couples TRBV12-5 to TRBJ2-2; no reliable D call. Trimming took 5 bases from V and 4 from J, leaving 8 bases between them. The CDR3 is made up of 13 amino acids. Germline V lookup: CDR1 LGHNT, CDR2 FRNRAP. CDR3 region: CASGRGATGELFF. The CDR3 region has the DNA TGTGCTAGTGGTCGAGGAGCCACCGGGGAGCTGTTTTTT.

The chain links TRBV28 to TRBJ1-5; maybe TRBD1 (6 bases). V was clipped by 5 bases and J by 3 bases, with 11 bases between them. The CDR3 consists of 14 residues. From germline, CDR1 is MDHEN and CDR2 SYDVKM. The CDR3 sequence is CASSDRSYNQPQHF. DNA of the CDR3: TGTGCCAGCAGTGACAGGTCTTACAATCAGCCCCAGCATTTT.

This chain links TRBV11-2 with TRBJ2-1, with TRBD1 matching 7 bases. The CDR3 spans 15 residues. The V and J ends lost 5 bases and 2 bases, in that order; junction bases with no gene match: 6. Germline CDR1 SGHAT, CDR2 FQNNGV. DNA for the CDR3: TGTGCCAGCAGCGTCGGACAGGTTACCTACAATGAGCAGTTCTTC. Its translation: CASSVGQVTYNEQFF.

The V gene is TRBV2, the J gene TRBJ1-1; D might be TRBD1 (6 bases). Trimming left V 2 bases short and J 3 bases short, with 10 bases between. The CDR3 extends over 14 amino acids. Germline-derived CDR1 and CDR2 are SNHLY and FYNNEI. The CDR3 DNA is TGTGCCAGCAGTGAAAGGGGGACGGACACTGAAGCTTTCTTT. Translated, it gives CASSERGTDTEAFF.